A single sample is the source of the 16 T cell receptor beta chains below, sequenced in a study of OX40 agonist ivuxolimab in advanced cancers. Generated by immunoSEQ multiplex PCR, the TCRdb table keeps only in-frame clones and is missing some. The sample carries tens of thousands of clones, around 84% recorded once. The sample here was CD4+ or CD8+ T cells sorted from blood, taken in a trial of the OX40 agonist ivuxolimab. These receptors all come from an adult with an advanced solid tumor such as melanoma, head and neck, liver or kidney cancer.

V usage is TRBV28 and J usage is TRBJ1-5; weak D call: TRBD1 (6 bases). The CDR3 has 17 residues. Between the trimmed V and J ends, which lost 3 bases and 2 bases, there was a span of 17 bases. CDR1 MDHEN and CDR2 SYDVKM come from the germline V gene. CDR3 residues: CASSFVYPRQGNQPQHF. DNA of the CDR3: TGTGCCAGCAGTTTCGTTTACCCGAGACAGGGCAATCAGCCCCAGCATTTT. Full variable domain (remainder filled in from reference TRBV28 and TRBJ1-5): DVKVTQSSRYLVKRTGEKVFLECVQDMDHENMFWYRQDPGLGLRLIYFSYDVKMKEKGDIPEGYSVSREKKERFSLILESASTNQTSMYLCASSFVYPRQGNQPQHFGDGTRLSIL.

Only a few counts were recorded for this clone. This chain joins TRBV7-9 and TRBJ2-3; 8 bases line up with TRBD1. The germline gives CDR1 SEHNR, CDR2 FQNEAQ (reference sequence). This CDR3 is built from 15 residues. Germline trimming cut 4 bases from V and 4 bases from J; bases unmatched to any gene: 7. The CDR3 region is CASSSRTGPSDTQYF. CDR3 DNA: TGTGCCAGCAGCTCACGGACAGGGCCATCAGATACGCAGTATTTT. Full variable domain (remainder filled in from reference TRBV7-9 and TRBJ2-3): DTGVSQNPRHKITKRGQNVTFRCDPISEHNRLYWYRQTLGQGPEFLTYFQNEAQLEKSRLLSDRFSAERPKGSFSTLEIQRTEQGDSAMYLCASSSRTGPSDTQYFGPGTRLTVL.

This chain joins TRBV7-9 and TRBJ1-2; D is unclear. With 7 bases removed from V and 1 base from J, the gap between germline ends came to 10 bases. The CDR3 sequence is 13 residues long. CDR1 SEHNR and CDR2 FQNEAQ come from the germline V gene (reference sequence). In DNA, the CDR3 is TGTGCCAGCACCCCTCTCCTTAACTATGGCTACACCTTC. It codes for CASTPLLNYGYTF.

This sequence joins TRBV11-2 and TRBJ1-2; 9 bases align to TRBD1. Looked up from germline, CDR1 is SGHAT and CDR2 is FQNNGV. CDR3 length equals 13 residues. J was trimmed by 8 bases and V by 5 bases; bases with no gene match: 6. CDR3 in DNA: TGTGCCAGCAGCCCGGACAGGGGTGGAGGCTACACCTTC. Protein sequence: CASSPDRGGGYTF.

This clone was found a few times. The chain recombines TRBV9 with TRBJ1-2, with TRBD1 identical over 9 bases. The V and J ends lost 4 bases and 7 bases, in that order; junction bases with no gene match: 11. Germline CDR1 is SGDLS and CDR2 is YYNGEE. CDR3 length: 15 residues. CDR3 region: CASSLGGQGQGGYTF. CDR3 DNA: TGTGCCAGCAGCCTAGGGGGACAGGGCCAAGGTGGCTACACCTTC.

V is TRBV19 and J is TRBJ1-2; D perhaps matches TRBD1 (6 bases). The CDR3 is 14 residues long. The V gene lost 11 bases and the J gene lost 3 bases, with 19 bases spanning the gap. Germline values: CDR1 LNHDA, CDR2 SQIVND (reference sequence). CDR3 bases: TGTGCCGAAACCCAGGGGCGCGGTCACTATGGCTACACCTTC. Translated: CAETQGRGHYGYTF. The whole variable domain, remainder taken from reference TRBV19 and TRBJ1-2, is DGGITQSPKYLFRKEGQNVTLSCEQNLNHDAMYWYRQDPGQGLRLIYYSQIVNDFQKGDIAEGYSVSREKKESFPLTVTSAQKNPTAFYLCAETQGRGHYGYTFGSGTRLTVV.

The V and J genes are TRBV5-8 and TRBJ2-3, with 9 bases that match TRBD2. The CDR3 spans 16 residues. Germline CDR1 is SGHTS and CDR2 is YDEGEE. With V trimmed by 4 bases and J by 0 bases, 6 bases remained unmatched. CDR3 region: CASSPGLARSTDTQYF. CDR3 in DNA: TGTGCCAGCAGCCCCGGACTAGCGAGAAGCACAGATACGCAGTATTTT.

The chain carries TRBV5-5 and TRBJ2-5; TRBD1 is a possible D gene (6 bases). The CDR3 totals 15 residues. V dropped 1 base and J dropped 2 bases, with 12 bases sitting between them. Germline V gene data show CDR1 as SGHKS and CDR2 as YYEKEE (reference sequence). CDR3 in DNA: TGTGCCAGCAGCTTGTGGGGGCCCCCTCAAGAGACCCAGTACTTC. It codes for CASSLWGPPQETQYF.

The V and J genes are TRBV6-1 and TRBJ1-1; possibly TRBD1 for D (6 bases). Germline V lookup: CDR1 MNHNS, CDR2 SASEGT. The CDR3 has 13 amino acids. Trimming stripped 7 bases from V and 4 bases from J, with 13 bases between. In DNA, the CDR3 is TGTGCCAGCAACAGGGCCGAGTCCACTGAAGCTTTCTTT. Protein product: CASNRAESTEAFF.

The chain combines TRBV27 with TRBJ1-2; the D gene is possibly TRBD1 (5 bases). Trimming removed 6 bases from V and 4 bases from J, with 12 bases in between. The CDR3 length is 13 residues. Germline V gene lookup returns CDR1 MNHEY and CDR2 SMNVEV (reference sequence). The CDR3 spells CASRPGQIYGYTF. The CDR3 DNA follows: TGTGCCAGCAGACCTGGACAAATCTATGGCTACACCTTC.

This chain links TRBV2 with TRBJ1-5; tentatively, D is TRBD1 (5 bases). The V and J ends lost 6 bases and 7 bases respectively, with 13 bases between them. This CDR3 spans 13 amino acids. CDR1 is SNHLY, CDR2 FYNNEI, per germline. The CDR3 coding sequence is TGTGCCAGCAGAGCAGGGTACGTGCAGCCCCAGCATTTT. Protein: CASRAGYVQPQHF.

V usage is TRBV6-1 and J usage is TRBJ2-1; 7 nucleotides match TRBD1. The ends lost 4 bases at V and 7 bases at J; junction bases unmatched: 7. The CDR3 has 14 amino acids. Germline loops: CDR1 MNHNS, CDR2 SASEGT. CDR3 nucleotide sequence: TGTGCCAGCAGTGGGAGGACAGGTGGGAATGAGCAGTTCTTC. Protein product: CASSGRTGGNEQFF.

The chain carries TRBV7-9 and TRBJ2-5; D tentatively fits TRBD1 or TRBD2 (5 bases each). CDR1 and CDR2 from the germline V gene are SEHNR and FQNEAQ (reference sequence). Trimming left V 5 bases short and J 1 base short, with 11 bases between. The CDR3 runs to 14 residues. CDR3 sequence reads: CASSLSGGQETQYF. In DNA form, the CDR3 reads TGTGCCAGCAGCCTGTCTGGGGGCCAAGAGACCCAGTACTTC.

V and J are TRBV6-5 and TRBJ1-2; possible D gene TRBD1, 5 bases. Germline V CDR1 and CDR2: MNHEY, SVGAGI. The CDR3 spans 15 residues. The ends were cut back, 0 bases at V and 4 bases at J, with 12 bases in the middle. CDR3 sequence (DNA): TGTGCCAGCAGTTACTCGATGGAGGGGATCTATGGCTACACCTTC. Encoded protein: CASSYSMEGIYGYTF.

The CDR3 sequence is CASSSGQGARGYGYTF. The CDR3 DNA sequence: TGTGCCAGCAGTTCCGGACAGGGGGCGCGTGGCTATGGCTACACCTTC. V usage is TRBV6-6 and J usage is TRBJ1-2; TRBD1 aligns across 11 bases. The CDR3 has 16 amino acids. J lost 4 bases, V lost 4 bases, and 8 bases had no gene match. Germline CDR1 MNHNY, CDR2 SVGAGI (reference sequence).

The V and J genes are TRBV7-9 and TRBJ1-5; a weak D match, TRBD1 (6 bases). Germline CDR1 and CDR2: SEHNR and FQNEAQ (reference sequence). V was shortened by 2 bases and J by 6 bases, with 8 bases between the two germline ends. The CDR3 sequence is 13 residues long. The CDR3 is CASSLRRGQPQHF. The CDR3 DNA sequence: TGTGCCAGCAGCTTACGCAGGGGTCAGCCCCAGCATTTT.